This T cell receptor beta chain was identified in a study of blood T cell repertoires in COVID-19. Across the study: Italy, Spain and the United States were the sources of the convalescent and acute COVID-19 samples. From T cells, B-cell-depleted T cells, or PBMCs came the material, which was cDNA or gDNA.

Authors' data handling: Estimation of nucleated cell counts was performed using reference gene primer amplification. Produced via immunoSEQ multiplex PCR; TCRdb's table is partial and in-frame only. V and J calls plus clone size are reproduced from that table; the DNA served to infer D and trimming. Of around 80,000 clones in the sample, 88% were seen once. The germline V and J ends were trimmed by 5 bases and 0 bases, with 7 bases remaining between them. The CDR3 length is 14 residues. CDR1 LGHDT and CDR2 YNNKEL come from the germline V gene (reference sequence). The chain couples TRBV3-1 (or the pseudogene TRBV3-2) to TRBJ2-2; D is unclear. This receptor was obtained from a human donor in a cohort sampled during active COVID-19. The specimen sequenced was peripheral blood. The CDR3, as DNA: TGTGCCAGCAGCACCCCTACGAACACCGGGGAGCTGTTTTTT. It encodes CASSTPTNTGELFF.